The sequence of this T cell receptor beta chain was determined in a study of blood T cell repertoires in COVID-19. This CDR3 contains 15 residues. Trimming removed 1 base from V and 3 bases from J; junction bases left unmatched: 5. Per germline, CDR1 SGHTA and CDR2 FQGNSA. The table came from immunoSEQ multiplex PCR; TCRdb's copy has only in-frame clones and leaves some out. The sample includes around 220,000 clones, 75% to 85% of them seen just once. The material sequenced was PBMCs or T cells enriched from blood (not recorded which). The chain carries TRBV7-2 and TRBJ1-1, with TRBD1 matching over 7 bases. The sequence was collected from a woman aged 40 to 50 with acute COVID-19. The CDR3 bases are TGTGCCAGCAGCTTAGTAAGGCAGGGGGACACTGAAGCTTTCTTT. Protein: CASSLVRQGDTEAFF.